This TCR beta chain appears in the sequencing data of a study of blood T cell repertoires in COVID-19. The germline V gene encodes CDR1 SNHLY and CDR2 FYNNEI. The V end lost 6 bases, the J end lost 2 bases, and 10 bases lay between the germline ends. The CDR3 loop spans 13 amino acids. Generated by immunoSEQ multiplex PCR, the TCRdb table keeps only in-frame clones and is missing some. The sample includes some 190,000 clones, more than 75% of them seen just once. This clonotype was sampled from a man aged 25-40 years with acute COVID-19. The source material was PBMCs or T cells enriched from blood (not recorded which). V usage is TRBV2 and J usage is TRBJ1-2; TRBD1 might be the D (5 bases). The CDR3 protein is CASRKGPNYGYTF. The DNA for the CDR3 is TGTGCCAGCAGAAAGGGGCCGAACTATGGCTACACCTTC.